The 7 T cell receptor beta chains presented below share a single source sample, sequenced in a study of tissue T cells after allogeneic stem cell transplantation. Time point: mouse harvest day 14 after allogeneic transplant. Mouse grafts combined 10^7 T-cell-depleted bone marrow cells with 10^6 splenic CD5+ T cells. Some clones are missing from TCRdb's copy, which holds only in-frame ones; the method was immunoSEQ multiplex PCR. The table shows about 9,000 clones, with roughly 38% occurring only once. The material sequenced was skin. The source of these receptors is a female BALB/c mouse given C57BL/6 T cells with graft-versus-host disease after an allogeneic hematopoietic cell transplant.

A word on this clone: Each gene name is a mouse one. The read finishes 1 residue shy of the CDR3 end, and the germline J gene is used to complete it. The rearrangement links TRBV31 to TRBJ2-1, with 9 nucleotides matching TRBD2. The V segment lost 0 bases and the J segment 4 bases; nucleotides outside the gene matches: 4. The CDR3 runs to 15 residues. Germline CDR1 is GKSSPN and CDR2 is SITVG. The part of the CDR3 DNA that was read is TGTGCCTGGAGTCTAGAAGGACTGGGGTATGCTGAGCAGTTC. Amino acid sequence: CAWSLEGLGYAEQF. The whole CDR3 sequence is CAWSLEGLGYAEQFF.

With respect to this clone: Mouse names are used for the genes. From the germline J gene comes the end of the CDR3, since the read stops 1 residue before it. The chain uses TRBV26 and TRBJ1-6; D may be TRBD1 (5 bases). TRBJ1-6 is an open reading frame, and its role is uncertain. CDR1 is KGHPV, CDR2 FQNQEV, per germline (reference sequence). The CDR3 has 14 amino acids. Trimming removed 2 bases at V and 7 bases at J, with 9 bases between. CDR3 sequence: CASSLGARNSPLYF. The sequenced CDR3 bases are TGTGCCAGCAGTCTGGGGGCGCGGAATTCGCCCCTCTAC.

Comment on this clone: The germline and genes are mouse ones. The read gets to within 1 residue of the CDR3 end, and the germline J gene fills in the rest. The V call is TRBV4, the J call TRBJ2-7, with 12 bases fitting TRBD2. Unmatched junction bases numbered 3, after V lost 4 bases and J lost 5 bases. The CDR3 runs to 14 residues. CDR1 and CDR2 (germline): LGHDT, YNNKQL (reference sequence). The sequenced part of the CDR3 DNA is TGTGCCAGCAGCTTCCGGGACTGGGGGGATGAACAGTAC. Amino acid sequence: CASSFRDWGDEQY. The whole CDR3 protein is CASSFRDWGDEQYF.

This clone was picked up a small number of times. The genes are named according to mouse. The read ends 1 residue shy of where the CDR3 ends; the end is completed using the germline J gene. This chain uses TRBV26 with TRBJ2-7; D is uncertain. The CDR3 extends over 12 amino acids. V was shortened by 2 bases and J by 3 bases, with 5 bases between the two germline ends. Germline assignment: CDR1 KGHPV and CDR2 FQNQEV (reference sequence). The CDR3 spells CASSLNIYEQYF. The covered CDR3 bases are TGTGCCAGCAGTCTGAACATCTATGAACAGTAC. Full variable domain (remainder filled in from reference TRBV26 and TRBJ2-7): NSKVIQTPRYLVKGQGQKAKMRCIPEKGHPVVFWYQQNKNNEFKFLINFQNQEVLQQIDMTEKRFSAECPSNSPCSLEIQSSEAGDSALYLCASSLNIYEQYFGPGTRLTVL.

A note on this clone: The genes are named according to mouse. The DNA ends 1 residue before the CDR3 does, and the rest of the CDR3 is filled in from the germline J gene. The chain recombines TRBV20 with TRBJ1-1; D gene uncertain. The germline CDR1 and CDR2 sequences are GFQATS and STVNSAI. V gave up 2 bases and J gave up 1 base, with 5 bases separating them. The CDR3 covers 12 residues. The sequenced part of the CDR3 DNA is TGTGGTGCTAGGACCGGGAACACAGAAGTCTTC. Its translation: CGARTGNTEVF. The full CDR3 reads CGARTGNTEVFF. Using reference TRBV20 and TRBJ1-1 for the parts outside the CDR3, the full variable domain is GALVYQYPRRTICKSGTSMRMECQAVGFQATSVAWYRQSPQKTFELIALSTVNSAIKYEQNFTQEKFPISHPNLSFSSMTVLNAYLEDRGLYLCGARTGNTEVFFGKGTRLTVV.

This clone was seen only a few times. All gene names here are mouse names. Incomplete CDR3 DNA: TGTGCCAGCAGTATTGGCGGGGGGAGAGACACCCAGTAC. Its translation: CASSIGGGRDTQY. The full CDR3 protein is CASSIGGGRDTQYF. The J gene is TRBJ2-5, the V gene TRBV19; possibly TRBD2 for D (6 bases). The CDR3 goes on 1 residue after the read ends, and that part is filled in from the germline J gene. The germline V gene encodes CDR1 FNHDT and CDR2 SITEND (reference sequence). CDR3 length: 14 amino acids. Trimming shortened V by 2 bases and J by 5 bases, and 12 bases separated the two germline ends.

This clone was counted between two and nine times. Gene names follow the mouse nomenclature. Read sequence stops 1 residue before the CDR3 end, and the germline J gene provides the missing end. V and J are TRBV23 and TRBJ2-5; the table's D call TRBD1 went unverified against the DNA. This CDR3 comprises 14 residues. CDR1 and CDR2 from the germline V gene are KGHTA and FQNQQP. The CDR3 DNA, read in part, is TGCTCCAGCAGTCACCGTTTAGGCCAAGACACCCAGTAC. Its protein product is CSSSHRLGQDTQY. The CDR3 in its entirety is CSSSHRLGQDTQYF. The complete variable domain, with remaining parts taken from reference TRBV23 and TRBJ2-5, reads DAAVTQKPRYLIKMKGQEAEMKCIPEKGHTAVFWYQQKQSKELKFLIYFQNQQPLDQIDMVKERFSAVCPSSSLCSLGIRTCEAEDSALYLCSSSHRLGQDTQYFGPGTRLLVL.